This note documents a single TCR beta chain sequence. Its binding antigen is unknown. No qualities accompany the bases; no much larger clone lies one base away. The data derive from a study of blood T cells in healthy people across ages (dated by TCRdb to the mid-2010s). Describing the broader study: In model experiments, template switching captured roughly one uniquely barcoded TCR beta cDNA molecule for every two T cells. The study measured age-related changes in TCR beta repertoire diversity using deep sequencing normalized with unique cDNA molecular identifiers. Donors were grouped into four age groups: young (average roughly 16 years), middle-aged (39), aged (about 59) and long-lived (approximately 75). To avoid experimental bias, donors of different ages were randomly spread across the sequencing lanes. The study analyzed two additional independent replicas of 1 million unique cDNA reads from the same blood draw for two donors, one aged 18 to 30 and one aged 80 or older. Study-level results and caveats: Compared with the aged group, the long-lived group had more naive CD4+ T cells, fewer expanded clones and increased TCR diversity, suggesting age selection. Conclusive comparison of naive and antigen-experienced compartments was prevented by the profiling of bulk unsorted PBMCs. Estimates of total diversity based on one million sequenced T cells were considered lower bounds and underestimates. Because the CMV infection status of the donors was unknown, age-related changes in expanded clonotypes may potentially have been confounded. Observed TCR beta diversity per million T cells fell roughly linearly with age, and a significant reduction was already apparent by age around 39. The percentage of naive T cells measured by flow cytometry correlated strongly with observed TCR beta diversity.

Trimming costs V 0 bases and J 3 bases, and their ends lie 10 bases apart. The CDR3 sequence holds 14 residues, the cysteine and phenylalanine included. Left in the record is the CDR3 DNA by itself, 42 bases read in frame from the first base. CDR1 and CDR2, looked up from the germline V gene, are SGHRS and YFSETQ. The library was obtained by 5' RACE. TCRdb lists the instrument as Illumina HiSeq 2500. A second PCR of about 6 to 11 cycles was run with a J-beta primer mix and a sample-barcoded 5' primer. A unique molecular identifier was introduced onto each TCR beta cDNA molecule by a template-switch 5' adaptor carrying 12 random nucleotides. At least 2.5 million CDR3-containing paired-end reads were obtained from each sample. First-strand cDNA was synthesized from all RNA with the Mint cDNA synthesis kit, primed by a TRBC-specific oligonucleotide. Following uracil-DNA glycosylase treatment, a first 18-cycle PCR with universal primers M1SS and BC2_uni_R was performed on all cDNA. The paper's data handling went like this. For normalization, 1 million high-quality reads were randomly selected from each sample, with every read carrying a distinct molecular identifier. Instead of being binned into consensus sequences, reads with shared molecular identifiers were discarded. MiTCR, with a Q25 quality threshold and the strictest error-elimination algorithm, was used for CDR3 identification, clonotype clustering and error correction. Lower-bound total TCR beta diversity was estimated with a nonparametric unseen species model using Euler transformation. Clones were called with MiXCR by TCRdb after fastp trimmed the public reads at Q25, and only in-frame beta chains were retained. Duplicate CDR3 protein sequences are folded into a single record with the most common DNA and genes. The V and J calls reflect TCRdb's pipeline rather than the authors' work. The sample has approximately 800,000 distinct CDR3 sequences on record, about 46% of them singletons. Of the sample, around 18% falls within the top ten clones.

The approximately 40 donors, aged about 6 to 95 years, were systemically healthy Caucasian individuals from Russia. Each donor gave approximately 9.3 milliliters of peripheral blood, collected into EDTA-treated Vacutainer tubes. PBMCs were isolated by Ficoll-Paque density-gradient centrifugation, with at least 7 million obtained per sample. Total RNA, at least 6 micrograms per sample, was extracted from PBMCs with Trizol reagent. The percentages of naive CD45RAhigh/CD27high T cells were determined by flow cytometry on a PBMC aliquot from every donor. The rearranged segments are TRBV5-1 and TRBJ2-7; the D call is possibly TRBD1 or TRBD2, each sharing 5 bases. This TCR derives from a man of 80 years or more in good health. Sequencing used blood. The sequenced DNA is TGCGCCAGCAGCTTGGCCGAGGGGCGCTACGAGCAGTACTTC. Its translation is CASSLAEGRYEQYF. When the CDR3 is completed using the reference TRBV5-1 and TRBJ2-7 genes on either side, the full variable domain is KAGVTQTPRYLIKTRGQQVTLSCSPISGHRSVSWYQQTPGQGLQFLFEYFSETQRNKGNFPGRFSGRQFSNSRSEMNVSTLELGDSALYLCASSLAEGRYEQYFGPGTRLTVT.